The 4 T cell receptor beta chains given below trace back to one sample, sequenced in a study of blood T cell repertoires in COVID-19. Repertoires were generated with immunoSEQ multiplex PCR, while TCRdb's copy carries only in-frame clones and drops some. The table includes about 180,000 clones, approximately 84% detected once. Sequenced input: PBMCs or T cells enriched from blood (not recorded which). These receptors were obtained from a human donor with acute COVID-19. The donor label of this sample is uncertain.

The chain carries TRBV6-2 or TRBV6-3 and TRBJ2-3, with 7 bases aligning to TRBD2. V lost 6 bases to trimming and J lost 0 bases; unmatched junction nucleotides: 9. Germline V gene data show CDR1 as MNHEY and CDR2 as SVGEGT. The CDR3 runs 16 residues. The DNA for the CDR3 is TGTGCCAGCAGCCTCCGACTAGCATCAAGCACAGATACGCAGTATTTT. This encodes CASSLRLASSTDTQYF.

The J gene is TRBJ1-3, the V gene TRBV4-3; D is possibly TRBD1 (6 bases). The CDR3 covers 13 residues. CDR1 LGHNA and CDR2 YSLEER come from the germline V gene. Trimming cost V 5 bases and J 2 bases, with 7 bases left between them. The CDR3 protein is CASSTGPGNTIYF. The DNA of the CDR3 is TGCGCCAGCAGCACAGGGCCTGGAAACACCATATATTTT.

The gene calls are TRBV12-3 or TRBV12-4 and TRBJ1-5, with D possibly matching TRBD1 (6 bases). V lost 7 bases and J 7 bases, leaving 14 bases between the germline ends. This CDR3 has 13 residues. The CDR3 sequence: CASTRGGRQPQHF. CDR3 DNA: TGTGCCAGCACCCGGGGGGGCAGGCAGCCCCAGCATTTT.

The chain carries TRBV10-3 and TRBJ2-6; 7 bases map to TRBD1. CDR3 size: 16 residues. The trim removed 6 bases at V and 3 bases at J, leaving 8 bases unmatched. Per the germline V gene, CDR1 is ENHRY and CDR2 is SYGVKD. As DNA, the CDR3 is TGTGCCATCAGAGGGGGCGTCGACGGTGGGGCCAACGTCCTGACTTTC. This translates into CAIRGGVDGGANVLTF.